This record concerns one T cell receptor (beta chain) sequence. Its antigen is currently unknown. This entry comes from a study of monozygotic twins with cystic fibrosis. Study-wide context: With about 15 PCR cycles, barcoded libraries came from three micrograms of fragmented DNA. Notes on the study in general: In 13 of 16 pairs, V gene usage was closest to the co-twin's. Clonality was generally low (median roughly 0.01), higher in the most severe patients. No link emerged between shared CDR3 counts and age, concordance or severity.

The protocol was immunoSEQ multiplex PCR, while the TCRdb copy is restricted to in-frame clones and leaves out a portion. The sample lists over 30,000 clones; around 66% were seen once. Trimming stripped 0 bases from V and 3 bases from J, with 9 bases between. Germline V gives CDR1 MGHRA, CDR2 YSYEKL. The CDR3 consists of 14 residues. The sequencing input was blood. The chain links TRBV4-1 to TRBJ2-7; D ambiguous. This TCR was recovered from a girl between 10 and 17 years old with cystic fibrosis. The CDR3 region is CASSQETIGYEQYV. CDR3 sequence (DNA): TGCGCCAGCAGCCAAGAGACGATCGGCTACGAGCAGTACGTC.